The text below deals with one T cell receptor beta chain. What it binds is not known. The sample contains more than one DNA sequence encoding this CDR3. These data are taken from a study of shared clonotypes between healthy human individuals. Study-level findings and limits: Investigators expected sequencing depth to affect clonotype sharing among donors.

The study drew its donors from healthy HIV-negative adults without recent acute infections or vaccinations. In germline, CDR1 is LNHNV, CDR2 YYDKDF (reference sequence). The CDR3 has 15 residues. V lost 3 bases, J lost 1 base, and 12 bases lay in between. Among the unsorted PBMC samples, replicate PCRs used approximately 320 ng DNA, 25,000 to 35,000 T cell genomes. Sequenced by immunoSEQ multiplex PCR; TCRdb stores in-frame clones only, minus some. Of about 490,000 clones detected, about 72% appear once; the ten largest clones hold about 12%. The material sequenced was PBMCs. This chain joins TRBV15 and TRBJ1-1; tentative D call: TRBD1 (5 bases). This TCR was recovered from a woman in her forties in good health. Some clones in this sample may be carry-over from other donors' samples. The CDR3 region has the DNA TGTGCCACCAGCAGGGACGTGGGGGAGAACACTGAAGCTTTCTTT. It is translated as CATSRDVGENTEAFF. The entire variable domain, with the rest obtained from reference TRBV15 and TRBJ1-1, is as follows: DAMVIQNPRYQVTQFGKPVTLSCSQTLNHNVMYWYQQKSSQAPKLLFHYYDKDFNNEADTPDNFQSRRPNTSFCFLDIRSPGLGDTAMYLCATSRDVGENTEAFFGQGTRLTVV.